This T cell receptor (beta chain) was recorded in a study of blood T cell repertoires in COVID-19. At the level of the study: Samples of COVID-19 (acute and convalescent) were obtained from the United States, Italy and Spain. PBMCs, B-cell-depleted T cells, or T cells were the source of the cDNA or gDNA that made up the material.

V was clipped by 2 bases and J by 3 bases; unmatched bases: 4. The CDR3 loop spans 14 amino acids. CDR1 and CDR2 (germline): ENHRY, SYGVKD. TCRdb's table, derived via immunoSEQ multiplex PCR, lists solely in-frame clones and lacks some. The profile shows roughly 36,000 clones, 75% to 90% of them singletons. Sequences were obtained from peripheral blood. The clonotype originates from a man in his forties or fifties with active or convalescent COVID-19. The genes are TRBV10-3 and TRBJ2-7, with 7 bases identical to TRBD1. The CDR3 DNA reads TGTGCCATCAGTGAGGGAGGACAGGACTACGAGCAGTACTTC. It specifies CAISEGGQDYEQYF.